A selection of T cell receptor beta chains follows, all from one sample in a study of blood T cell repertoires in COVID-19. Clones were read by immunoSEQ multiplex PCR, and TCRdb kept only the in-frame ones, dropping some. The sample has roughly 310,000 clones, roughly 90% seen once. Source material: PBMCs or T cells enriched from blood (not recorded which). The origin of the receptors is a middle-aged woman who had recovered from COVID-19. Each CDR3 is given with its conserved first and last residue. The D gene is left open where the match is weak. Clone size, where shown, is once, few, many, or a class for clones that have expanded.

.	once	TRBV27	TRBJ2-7	CASSVTAFYEQYF	TGTGCCAGCAGCGTGACAGCTTTCTACGAGCAGTACTTC
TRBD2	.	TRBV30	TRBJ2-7	CAWSGLGSGGFGEQYF	TGTGCCTGGAGTGGGTTGGGTAGCGGGGGGTTTGGAGAGCAGTACTTC
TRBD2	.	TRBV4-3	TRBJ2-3	CASSPMRERGGMSTDTQYF	TGCGCCAGCAGCCCCATGAGGGAGCGGGGGGGAATGAGCACAGATACGCAGTATTTT
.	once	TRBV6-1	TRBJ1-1	CASSEWGQGTEAFF	TGTGCCAGCAGTGAGTGGGGGCAGGGCACTGAAGCTTTCTTT
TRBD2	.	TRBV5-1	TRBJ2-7	CASSLALAGYYEQYF	TGCGCCAGCAGCTTGGCCCTAGCGGGATACTACGAGCAGTACTTC
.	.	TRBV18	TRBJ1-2	CASSPAGDRGGYTF	TGTGCCAGCTCACCTGCAGGGGATAGGGGTGGCTACACCTTC
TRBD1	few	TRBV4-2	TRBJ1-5	CASSQGEGQASLWPQHF	TGTGCCAGCAGCCAAGGTGAGGGACAGGCTTCGCTATGGCCCCAGCATTTT
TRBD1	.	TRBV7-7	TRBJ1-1	CASSAGTGNTEAFF	TGTGCTAGCAGCGCGGGGACAGGGAACACTGAAGCTTTCTTT
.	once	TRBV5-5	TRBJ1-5	CASSLLQEAQPQHF	TGTGCCAGCAGCTTGTTGCAGGAAGCTCAGCCCCAGCATTTT
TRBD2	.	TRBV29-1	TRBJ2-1	CSVGRGEVEQFF	TGCAGCGTTGGCCGGGGGGAGGTTGAGCAGTTCTTC
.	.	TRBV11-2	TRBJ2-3	CASRYMASTDTQYF	TGTGCCAGCAGGTACATGGCTAGCACAGATACGCAGTATTTT
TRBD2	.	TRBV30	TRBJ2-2	CAWILSGGRRDTGELFF	TGTGCCTGGATACTGAGCGGGGGGCGTCGAGACACCGGGGAGCTGTTTTTT
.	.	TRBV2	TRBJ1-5	CASSVATESNQPQHF	TGTGCCAGCAGTGTGGCGACAGAGAGCAATCAGCCCCAGCATTTT
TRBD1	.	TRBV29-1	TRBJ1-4	CSVAGTEKREKLFF	TGCAGCGTTGCCGGGACAGAGAAGCGTGAAAAACTGTTTTTT
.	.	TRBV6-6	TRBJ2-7	CASGLGPSVDEQYF	TGTGCCAGCGGGTTGGGGCCTTCGGTAGACGAGCAGTACTTC
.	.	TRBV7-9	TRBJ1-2	CASSFRTTNRDSYGYTF	TGTGCCAGCAGCTTCCGGACAACGAACAGGGATAGCTATGGCTACACCTTC
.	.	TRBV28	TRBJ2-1	CASSSPAPGSSGDNEQFF	TGTGCCAGCAGTTCGCCCGCTCCGGGTAGTAGTGGAGACAATGAGCAGTTCTTC